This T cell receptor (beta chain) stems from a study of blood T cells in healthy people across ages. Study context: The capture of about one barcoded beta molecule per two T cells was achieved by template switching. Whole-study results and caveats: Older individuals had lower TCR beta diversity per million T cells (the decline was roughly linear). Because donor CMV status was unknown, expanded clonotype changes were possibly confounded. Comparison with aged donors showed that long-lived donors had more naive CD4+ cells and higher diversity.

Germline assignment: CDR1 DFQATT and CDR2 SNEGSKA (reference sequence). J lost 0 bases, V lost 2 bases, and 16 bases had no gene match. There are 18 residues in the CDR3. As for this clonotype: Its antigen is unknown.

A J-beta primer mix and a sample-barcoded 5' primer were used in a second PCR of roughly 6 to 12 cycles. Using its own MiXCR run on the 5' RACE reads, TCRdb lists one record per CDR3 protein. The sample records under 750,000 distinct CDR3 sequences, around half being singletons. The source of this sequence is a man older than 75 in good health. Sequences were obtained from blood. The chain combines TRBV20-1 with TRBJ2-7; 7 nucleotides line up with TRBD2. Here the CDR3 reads CSARSPGLPGGSSYEQYF. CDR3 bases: TGCAGTGCTAGATCACCGGGACTACCGGGAGGCTCCTCCTACGAGCAGTACTTC.